The 21 T cell receptor beta chains below all came from one sample that was sequenced in a study of CD8 T cells in Susac syndrome. An amount of RNA that ranged from roughly 0.5 to 1 ug was reverse transcribed with random hexamers. TCRdb itself ran the immunoSEQ multiplex PCR reads through MiXCR, one entry per CDR3 protein. The repertoire holds 300,000 to 350,000 distinct CDR3 sequences, about 92% seen once, with about 0.07% in the top ten. Sequencing was performed on CD4+ T cells from PBMCs. The receptors here all came from a human donor with multiple sclerosis.

The chain carries TRBV20-1 and TRBJ2-2; the match to TRBD2 covers 15 bases. Trimming removed 0 bases from V and 7 bases from J; junction bases left unmatched: 6. CDR1 and CDR2 from the germline V gene are DFQATT and SNEGSKA (reference sequence). The CDR3 totals 17 residues. CDR3: CSARDGRTSGRDGELFF. The CDR3 DNA reads TGCAGTGCTAGAGATGGGAGGACTAGCGGGAGGGACGGGGAGCTGTTTTTT.

V and J are TRBV7-3 and TRBJ2-3; D is uncertain. This CDR3 region has 13 residues. The germline CDR1 and CDR2 sequences are SGHTA and FQGTGA. Trimming pared 9 bases from V and 1 base from J, leaving 11 bases between. The CDR3 DNA reads as TGTGCCAGTGCGTCGTCCCGCACAGATACGCAGTATTTT. Amino acid sequence: CASASSRTDTQYF. Full variable domain (rest looked up from reference TRBV7-3 and TRBJ2-3): GAGVSQTPSNKVTEKGKYVELRCDPISGHTALYWYRQSLGQGPEFLIYFQGTGAADDSGLPNDRFFAVRPEGSVSTLKIQRTERGDSAVYLCASASSRTDTQYFGPGTRLTVL.

The gene calls are TRBV20-1 and TRBJ2-5, with D unresolved. Trimming took 6 bases from V and 5 from J, leaving 28 bases between them. Germline V gives CDR1 DFQATT, CDR2 SNEGSKA (reference sequence). CDR3 length: 17 amino acids. The CDR3: CSAGEERRFRRLETQYF. CDR3 sequence (DNA): TGCAGTGCCGGCGAAGAAAGACGCTTTCGAAGGCTGGAGACCCAGTACTTC.

The V gene is TRBV6-1, the J gene TRBJ2-7, with D perhaps given as TRBD1 or TRBD2 (6 bases each). With 8 bases removed from V and 2 bases from J, the gap between germline ends came to 25 bases. This CDR3 spans 17 amino acids. Looked up from germline, CDR1 is MNHNS and CDR2 is SASEGT. The CDR3 region has the DNA TGTGCCAGCGCCCGAATCGTGGGGCGGGACATACCCTACGAGCAGTACTTC. It is translated as CASARIVGRDIPYEQYF.

The chain links TRBV6-1 to TRBJ2-1; 9 bases are shared with TRBD2. V shed 7 bases, J shed 4 bases, and the junction held 14 bases outside the gene matches. CDR1 and CDR2 (germline): MNHNS, SASEGT. The CDR3 sequence is 17 residues long. CDR3 amino acids: CASNGFSGSKPYNEQFF. CDR3 in DNA: TGTGCCAGCAACGGGTTTAGCGGGAGCAAGCCTTACAATGAGCAGTTCTTC.

In this sample, this clonotype turned up once. J is TRBJ2-3 and V is TRBV20-1, with TRBD2 matching over 10 bases. J gave up 4 bases and V 7 bases, and 11 bases lay outside the gene matches. The CDR3 spans 15 residues. Germline CDR1 is DFQATT and CDR2 is SNEGSKA (reference sequence). CDR3 in DNA: TGCAGTGGACCCCTCCTAGCGGGAGCAGCAGATACGCAGTATTTT. Translation gives CSGPLLAGAADTQYF.

J is TRBJ2-1 and V is TRBV6-5; the D gene is possibly TRBD1 (6 bases). Germline CDR1 reads MNHEY; CDR2 reads SVGAGI. V was shortened by 2 bases and J by 9 bases, with 17 bases between the two germline ends. The CDR3 length is 15 residues. CDR3 sequence: CASSYLGGNFGEQFF. CDR3 DNA sequence: TGTGCCAGCAGTTACCTAGGGGGAAACTTCGGTGAGCAGTTCTTC.

This clonotype has just a few counts. The chain uses TRBV7-2 and TRBJ2-5; no clear D gene. The CDR3 extends over 13 amino acids. Trimming left V 0 bases short and J 2 bases short, with 4 bases between. Germline V CDR1 and CDR2: SGHTA, FQGNSA. This CDR3 reads CASSLAAQETQYF. DNA of the CDR3: TGTGCCAGCAGCTTAGCGGCTCAAGAGACCCAGTACTTC.

This clonotype was recorded once. J is TRBJ1-5 and V is TRBV4-2; D gene ambiguous. There are 15 residues in the CDR3. Per germline, CDR1 LGHNA and CDR2 YNFKEQ. V lost 3 bases and J 0 bases, leaving 9 bases between the germline ends. This CDR3 reads CASSQAPYSNQPQHF. CDR3 nucleotides: TGTGCCAGCAGCCAGGCACCATATAGCAATCAGCCCCAGCATTTT.

This chain joins TRBV30 and TRBJ2-3, with 8 positions matching TRBD2. Germline loops: CDR1 GTSNPN, CDR2 SVGIG (reference sequence). The CDR3 sequence is 15 residues long. The V and J ends lost 3 bases and 1 base, in that order; junction bases with no gene match: 6. CDR3 protein: CAWSYGRGGTDTQYF. CDR3 DNA: TGTGCCTGGAGCTACGGGAGGGGAGGCACAGATACGCAGTATTTT.

The chain couples TRBV11-2 to TRBJ1-1; a possible D gene is TRBD1 (6 bases). The germline V gene has CDR1 SGHAT and CDR2 FQNNGV. Deletions cut 1 base from V and 0 bases from J, with 15 bases between. The CDR3 totals 17 residues. The CDR3 region is CASSLGATGMLNTEAFF. The CDR3 DNA follows: TGTGCCAGCAGCTTAGGGGCTACAGGGATGTTGAACACTGAAGCTTTCTTT.

The genes are TRBV5-1 and TRBJ2-7; D is perhaps TRBD2 (6 bases). Germline V gene lookup returns CDR1 SGHRS and CDR2 YFSETQ. V was clipped by 3 bases and J by 4 bases, with 17 bases between them. This CDR3 is built from 15 residues. The CDR3 region is CASSSEGGIRYEQYF. The CDR3 DNA reads as TGCGCCAGCAGCTCGGAGGGCGGAATTCGTTACGAGCAGTACTTC.

The genes are TRBV5-1 and TRBJ2-7, with TRBD2 matching over 10 bases. The CDR3 is 15 residues long. The germline CDR1 and CDR2 sequences are SGHRS and YFSETQ. V shed 3 bases and J 4 bases; nucleotides not matched to a gene: 7. The CDR3 protein is CASSSSSGSTYEQYF. The CDR3 DNA reads TGCGCCAGCAGCTCTTCTAGCGGGAGTACGTACGAGCAGTACTTC.

This chain connects TRBV6-2 or TRBV6-3 to TRBJ2-7; D perhaps matches TRBD2 (5 bases). The CDR3 length is 12 residues. The germline V gene has CDR1 MNHEY and CDR2 SVGEGT. Deletions cut 7 bases from V and 0 bases from J, with 7 bases between. The CDR3 DNA reads TGTGCCAGCACCGGGGACTCCTACGAGCAGTACTTC. Encoded protein: CASTGDSYEQYF.

V gene TRBV7-6 combines with J gene TRBJ2-7; 10 nucleotides line up with TRBD2. This CDR3 spans 14 amino acids. Germline lookup yields CDR1 SGHVS and CDR2 FNYEAQ. Trimming took 0 bases from V and 5 from J; bases not matched to a gene: 1. The DNA of the CDR3 is TGTGCCAGCAGCTTAGCTAGCGGGAGGAACGAGCAGTACTTC. Translated: CASSLASGRNEQYF. Full variable domain (remainder filled in from reference TRBV7-6 and TRBJ2-7): GAGVSQSPRYKVTKRGQDVALRCDPISGHVSLYWYRQALGQGPEFLTYFNYEAQQDKSGLPNDRFSAERPEGSISTLTIQRTEQRDSAMYRCASSLASGRNEQYFGPGTRLTVT.

The genes are TRBV10-3 and TRBJ2-7; D gene ambiguous. CDR3 length equals 13 residues. V was cut by 6 bases and J by 7 bases, with 16 bases left in between. In germline, CDR1 is ENHRY, CDR2 SYGVKD. DNA for the CDR3: TGTGCCATCAGGGCACAATCCGAAGGAGAGCAGTACTTC. This encodes CAIRAQSEGEQYF.

The chain combines TRBV10-3 with TRBJ2-5; TRBD2 matches at 7 bases. The CDR3 runs to 14 residues. Germline values: CDR1 ENHRY, CDR2 SYGVKD. The trim removed 7 bases at V and 3 bases at J, leaving 8 bases unmatched. CDR3 region: CAITKSLAEETQYF. CDR3 nucleotides: TGTGCCATCACAAAGAGCCTAGCGGAAGAGACCCAGTACTTC.

The V call is TRBV12-3 or TRBV12-4, the J call TRBJ2-7, with TRBD2 identical over 8 bases. CDR3 length equals 17 residues. V trimming: 4 bases; J trimming: 1 base; junction bases outside the gene matches: 12. This chain's CDR3 is CASSSHRAGGRSYEQYF. DNA for the CDR3: TGTGCCAGCAGTTCCCACCGGGCGGGGGGCCGGTCCTACGAGCAGTACTTC.

This clonotype turned up a few times. The chain has TRBV29-1 and TRBJ1-1; D is undetermined. The germline V gene encodes CDR1 SQVTM and CDR2 ANQGSEA. Trimming shortened V by 5 bases and J by 3 bases, and 10 bases separated the two germline ends. The CDR3 covers 12 residues. CDR3 loop: CSVRWEDTEAFF. The CDR3, as DNA: TGCAGCGTTCGATGGGAGGACACTGAAGCTTTCTTT.

The genes are TRBV5-6 and TRBJ2-7, with 7 bases identical to TRBD2. Germline V gives CDR1 SGHDT, CDR2 YYEEEE. The CDR3 runs 15 residues. The V and J ends lost 4 bases and 6 bases, in that order; junction bases with no gene match: 13. This CDR3 reads CASSRMTSRDGEQYF. The CDR3, as DNA: TGTGCCAGCAGCCGGATGACTAGCCGCGATGGCGAGCAGTACTTC.

The gene calls are TRBV12-3 or TRBV12-4 and TRBJ2-3; the D is unclear. The CDR3 runs 14 residues. V shed 5 bases and J shed 5 bases, with 14 bases lying between them. The CDR3 loop is CASSPGRVIDTQYF. In DNA, the CDR3 is TGTGCCAGCAGTCCCGGCCGGGTCATAGATACGCAGTATTTT.